Listed here are 22 T cell receptor beta chains from one sample, sequenced in a study of blood T cell repertoires in COVID-19. Repertoires were generated with immunoSEQ multiplex PCR, while TCRdb's copy carries only in-frame clones and drops some. The sample has roughly 130,000 clones; around 87% are singletons. Sequences were obtained from peripheral blood. The receptor set was obtained from a woman aged 55 to 70 with acute or convalescent COVID-19.

This clone was counted a single time. The chain joins TRBV7-3 to TRBJ2-1; TRBD2 agrees at 12 bases. Per germline, CDR1 SGHTA and CDR2 FQGTGA. This CDR3 spans 14 amino acids. The V gene end was trimmed by 2 bases and the J gene end by 7 bases; junction bases not matched to a gene: 0. The CDR3 nucleotides read TGTGCCAGCAGCTTAGGACTAGCGGGAAATGAGCAGTTCTTC. Translating it yields CASSLGLAGNEQFF.

This chain connects TRBV24-1 to TRBJ2-1; D possibly corresponds to TRBD1 (5 bases). The CDR3 length is 16 residues. Looked up from germline, CDR1 is KGHDR and CDR2 is SFDVKD. V lost 4 bases and J lost 1, with 13 bases in between. CDR3 nucleotides: TGTGCCACCAGTGAACTCCGGACAAGTTCCTACAATGAGCAGTTCTTC. Protein: CATSELRTSSYNEQFF.

The V gene is TRBV5-1, the J gene TRBJ1-2; D gene ambiguous. The germline V gene encodes CDR1 SGHRS and CDR2 YFSETQ. V lost 4 bases and J 4 bases, leaving 17 bases between the germline ends. CDR3 length: 15 residues. CDR3 sequence reads: CASSAGQTGGYGYTF. In DNA, the CDR3 is TGCGCCAGCAGCGCGGGCCAAACGGGAGGCTATGGCTACACCTTC.

The genes are TRBV2 and TRBJ2-3; 9 positions match TRBD2. The CDR3 is made up of 12 amino acids. Trimming removed 5 bases from V and 6 bases from J; junction bases left unmatched: 0. Germline-derived CDR1 and CDR2 are SNHLY and FYNNEI. The CDR3 here is CASSLAGDTQYF. CDR3 DNA: TGTGCCAGCAGTCTAGCGGGGGATACGCAGTATTTT.

Concerning this clone: Its ends do not fully match the called genes, so a read error is possible. The genes are TRBV2 and TRBJ1-1; TRBD1 matches at 7 bases. The CDR3 runs 12 residues. CDR1 is SNHLY and CDR2 is FYNNEI in the germline V gene. The CDR3 region is CASIEQGWAAFF. For the CDR3, the DNA is TGTGCCAGCATTGAACAGGGGTGGGCAGCTTTCTTT. Complete variable domain (other parts from reference TRBV2 and TRBJ1-1): EPEVTQTPSHQVTQMGQEVILRCVPISNHLYFYWYRQILGQKVEFLVSFYNNEISEKSEIFDDQFSVERPDGSNFTLKIRSTKLEDSAMYFCASIEQGWAAFFGQGTRLTVV.

The J gene is TRBJ2-7, the V gene TRBV6-5; tentatively, D is TRBD2 (7 bases). The CDR3 spans 13 residues. Germline assignment: CDR1 MNHEY and CDR2 SVGAGI. V was pared by 7 bases and J by 6 bases, with 16 bases between. CDR3 residues: CASTFGGAREQYV. In DNA, the CDR3 is TGTGCCAGCACCTTTGGGGGGGCTCGCGAGCAGTACGTC.

This rearrangement joins TRBV5-4 to TRBJ2-1, with TRBD1 matching 7 bases. V lost 0 bases to trimming and J lost 4 bases; unmatched junction nucleotides: 7. This CDR3 region has 16 residues. CDR1 and CDR2 (germline): SGHNT, YYREEE (reference sequence). The CDR3 DNA reads as TGTGCCAGCAGCTTGGAGGCAGGGGGAAGGTACAATGAGCAGTTCTTC. This translates into CASSLEAGGRYNEQFF.

Only one count was recorded for this clone. The J gene is TRBJ1-4, the V gene TRBV29-1; possibly TRBD1 for D (5 bases). The V end was cut by 7 bases, the J end by 5 bases, with 17 bases between. Germline V gives CDR1 SQVTM, CDR2 ANQGSEA. This CDR3 is built from 14 residues. DNA for the CDR3: TGCAGCGCCACGGGGGGAGGGAACAATGAAAAACTGTTTTTT. Translation: CSATGGGNNEKLFF. The variable domain in full, completed from reference TRBV29-1 and TRBJ1-4, reads SAVISQKPSRDICQRGTSLTIQCQVDSQVTMMFWYRQQPGQSLTLIATANQGSEATYESGFVIDKFPISRPNLTFSTLTVSNMSPEDSSIYLCSATGGGNNEKLFFGSGTQLSVL.

The V call is TRBV5-5, the J call TRBJ2-7, with 13 bases fitting TRBD2. J was trimmed by 7 bases and V by 2 bases; bases with no gene match: 3. The CDR3 length is 14 residues. CDR1 is SGHKS and CDR2 is YYEKEE in the germline V gene (reference sequence). CDR3: CASSLPGLAGEQYF. The CDR3 DNA reads TGTGCCAGCAGCTTACCGGGACTAGCGGGAGAGCAGTACTTC.

This chain links TRBV6-6 with TRBJ2-5; D may be TRBD1 (6 bases). The length of the CDR3 is 13 residues. Looked up from germline, CDR1 is MNHNY and CDR2 is SVGAGI (reference sequence). The V end was cut by 6 bases, the J end by 5 bases, with 13 bases between. The chain's CDR3 is CASRIQGVETQYF. As DNA, the CDR3 is TGTGCCAGCAGAATACAGGGTGTGGAGACCCAGTACTTC.

This chain connects TRBV11-3 to TRBJ1-2; 8 nucleotides line up with TRBD1. Trimming at V came to 1 base and at J to 2 bases, leaving 6 bases not matched to a gene. The CDR3 has 16 amino acids. The V gene's germline CDR1 is SGHNT and CDR2 YENEEA. In nucleotides, the CDR3 is TGTGCCAGCAGCTTAGGTGGGACAGGCCAGAACTATGGCTACACCTTC. Translating gives CASSLGGTGQNYGYTF.

V gene TRBV18 combines with J gene TRBJ1-1; D remains ambiguous. Germline assignment: CDR1 KGHSH and CDR2 LQKENI. Trimming removed 3 bases at V and 4 bases at J, with 15 bases between. The CDR3 runs 15 residues. For the CDR3, the DNA is TGTGCCAGCTCACCCATGGTGGGTGGGCTCACTGAAGCTTTCTTT. Translation gives CASSPMVGGLTEAFF.

The rearrangement links TRBV5-1 to TRBJ2-5; TRBD2 agrees at 7 bases. CDR1 is SGHRS, CDR2 YFSETQ, per germline. The V gene end was trimmed by 4 bases and the J gene end by 8 bases; junction bases not matched to a gene: 14. The CDR3 has 15 amino acids. CDR3 bases: TGCGCCAGCAGCGCGATTGGGGAGGGCCGGGATACCCAGTACTTC. This sequence encodes CASSAIGEGRDTQYF. The full variable domain, in which reference TRBV5-1 and TRBJ2-5 provide the parts outside the CDR3, is KAGVTQTPRYLIKTRGQQVTLSCSPISGHRSVSWYQQTPGQGLQFLFEYFSETQRNKGNFPGRFSGRQFSNSRSEMNVSTLELGDSALYLCASSAIGEGRDTQYFGPGTRLLVL.

V gene TRBV19 combines with J gene TRBJ2-3, with no clear D. This CDR3 has 14 amino acids. V lost 1 base, J lost 2 bases, and 7 bases lay in between. Per germline, CDR1 LNHDA and CDR2 SQIVND (reference sequence). The CDR3: CASSIGSPTDTQYF. The CDR3 nucleotides read TGTGCCAGTAGTATAGGAAGCCCCACAGATACGCAGTATTTT.

The chain is built from TRBV6-1 and TRBJ1-5; D is ambiguous. The V gene's germline CDR1 is MNHNS and CDR2 SASEGT. V was shortened by 3 bases and J by 1 base, with 10 bases between the two germline ends. The CDR3 spans 15 residues. CDR3 in amino acids: CASSDRGRSNQPQHF. Written as DNA, the CDR3 is TGTGCCAGCAGTGATAGAGGCCGGAGCAATCAGCCCCAGCATTTT.

The rearrangement uses TRBV7-6 and TRBJ1-1, with D unclear. CDR3 length: 13 amino acids. Germline CDR1 SGHVS, CDR2 FNYEAQ. Between the trimmed V and J ends, which lost 5 bases and 0 bases, there was a span of 7 bases. The CDR3 DNA follows: TGTGCCAGCAGCGCGGATTTGAACACTGAAGCTTTCTTT. Residues: CASSADLNTEAFF.

This chain uses TRBV5-4 with TRBJ1-2; 7 bases are shared with TRBD1. Germline CDR1 SGHNT, CDR2 YYREEE (reference sequence). The CDR3 runs to 15 residues. The ends lost 2 bases at V and 0 bases at J; junction bases unmatched: 4. In nucleotides, the CDR3 is TGTGCCAGCAGCTTTCCCGGGACAGCTAACTATGGCTACACCTTC. Protein sequence: CASSFPGTANYGYTF.

The chain is built from TRBV6-6 and TRBJ2-5; D gene unclear. The germline V and J ends were trimmed by 4 bases and 5 bases, with 14 bases remaining between them. The germline V gene has CDR1 MNHNY and CDR2 SVGAGI (reference sequence). The length of the CDR3 is 14 residues. Written as DNA, the CDR3 is TGTGCCAGCAGTTTCACCGGAGCCGAGGAGACCCAGTACTTC. Its protein product is CASSFTGAEETQYF.

The V gene is TRBV9, the J gene TRBJ2-1, with TRBD1 matching 9 bases. After removal of 0 bases from V and 0 bases from J, the junction contained 10 bases not matched to a gene. The CDR3 loop spans 19 amino acids. In germline, CDR1 is SGDLS, CDR2 YYNGEE. This chain's CDR3 is CASSVGTGAVGGSYNEQFF. DNA of the CDR3: TGTGCCAGCAGCGTAGGGACAGGGGCGGTCGGAGGCTCCTACAATGAGCAGTTCTTC.

The gene calls are TRBV9 and TRBJ1-1; TRBD1 agrees at 8 bases. Trimming took 0 bases from V and 5 from J; bases not matched to a gene: 9. Germline CDR1 SGDLS, CDR2 YYNGEE. There are 16 residues in the CDR3. CDR3 residues: CASSVGQGATVTEAFF. CDR3 DNA sequence: TGTGCCAGCAGCGTAGGCCAGGGGGCAACGGTAACTGAAGCTTTCTTT.

The rearrangement joins TRBV15 to TRBJ2-5; no clear D. Germline assignment: CDR1 LNHNV and CDR2 YYDKDF (reference sequence). Trimming removed 0 bases from V and 2 bases from J, with 10 bases in between. The CDR3 is 15 amino acids. As DNA, the CDR3 is TGTGCCACCAGCAGAGATCCTTTATCGCAAGAGACCCAGTACTTC. It codes for CATSRDPLSQETQYF. The variable domain in full, with the rest retrieved from reference TRBV15 and TRBJ2-5, is DAMVIQNPRYQVTQFGKPVTLSCSQTLNHNVMYWYQQKSSQAPKLLFHYYDKDFNNEADTPDNFQSRRPNTSFCFLDIRSPGLGDTAMYLCATSRDPLSQETQYFGPGTRLLVL.

The CDR3 reads CAWTNEAFFGNTIYF. CDR3 nucleotide sequence: TGTGCCTGGACAAACGAGGCCTTCTTTGGAAACACCATATATTTT. The genes are TRBV30 and TRBJ1-3; D is uncertain. The length of the CDR3 is 15 residues. From germline, CDR1 is GTSNPN and CDR2 SVGIG (reference sequence). The ends were cut back, 4 bases at V and 3 bases at J, with 16 bases in the middle.